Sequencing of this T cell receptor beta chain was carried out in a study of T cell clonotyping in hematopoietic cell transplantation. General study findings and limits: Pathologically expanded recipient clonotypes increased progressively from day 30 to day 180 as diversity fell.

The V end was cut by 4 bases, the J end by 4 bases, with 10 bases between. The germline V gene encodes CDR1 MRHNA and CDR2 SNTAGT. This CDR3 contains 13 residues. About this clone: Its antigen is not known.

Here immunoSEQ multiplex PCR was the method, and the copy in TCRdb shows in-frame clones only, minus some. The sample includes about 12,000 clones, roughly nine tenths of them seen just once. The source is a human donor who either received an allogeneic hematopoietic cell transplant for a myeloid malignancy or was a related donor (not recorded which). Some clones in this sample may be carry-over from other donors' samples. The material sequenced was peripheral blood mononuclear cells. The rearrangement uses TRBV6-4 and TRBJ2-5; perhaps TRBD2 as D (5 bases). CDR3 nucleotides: TGTGCCAGCAGTGCCCGCGAGGGAGAGACCCAGTACTTC. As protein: CASSAREGETQYF.